This entry describes one TCR beta chain. The antigen it recognizes is unknown. Per-base qualities were not stored, and no clone one base away is much larger. These data come from a study of blood T cell repertoires in COVID-19 (dated by TCRdb to the early 2020s). About the investigation overall: Collaborator samples came from the United States, Italy and Spain and covered acute and convalescent phases of COVID-19. The prospective study material was composed of cDNA or gDNA derived from T cells, B-cell-depleted T cells, or PBMCs. Subjects who had been exposed to COVID-19, were actively infected with it, or had recovered from it provided the deeply sampled blood TCRbeta repertoires that made up the dataset. The repertoires were released in a freely available public database meant as a resource for research on the immune response to SARS-CoV-2. Samples came from the ongoing ImmuneRACE study (first 160 participants) plus 1,254 subjects from 6 global collaborators. Nearly every sample came with metadata listing a de-identified subject ID, COVID-19 status, age in years and sex. Where available, HLA class I and class II types were taken from metadata supplied by the sample provider and were not determined by assay-based typing. Beyond this particular receptor, the publication reports: How much clinical and demographic metadata was included differed by source and by participant, and the metadata was provided uncurated.

Between the V and J ends, shortened by 6 bases and 2 bases respectively, the junction contains 4 bases. The CDR3 starts with the cysteine, ends with the phenylalanine, and has 12 residues. Just CDR3 DNA is preserved here, 36 bases in frame from base 1. Whole blood was collected in K2EDTA tubes by collaborating institutions according to the institutions' own protocols. For TCRbeta analysis, collaborators shipped samples as frozen whole blood, isolated PBMCs, or DNA extracted from either of those sample types. TCRbeta CDR3 regions were amplified from genomic DNA using the immunoSEQ Assay, a bias-controlled multiplex PCR. In the source study's methods: The number of nucleated cells in each sample was estimated by amplification of reference gene primers within the assay. Sequence reads were collapsed and filtered to measure the absolute abundance of every unique TCRbeta CDR3 rearrangement. For each sample, productive Simpson clonality was calculated as the square root of Simpson's diversity index over productive rearrangements. This is the immuneACCESS table as TCRdb keeps it, with only in-frame sequences that have V and J called. A part of the clones is gone; compared with another copy, unresolved V genes explain less than half, and the rest is unexplained. That table supplies the V and J calls and clone size; D and trimming were determined from the DNA. Counted in this sample were fewer than 150,000 clones; 84% of them appeared once. The top ten clones comprise about 13% of the sample.

Sequencing was performed on peripheral blood. The sequence is built from TRBV12-3 or TRBV12-4 and TRBJ1-4, with the D gene not clear enough to name. The receptor was isolated from a human donor in a cohort sampled during active COVID-19. The DNA reads TGTGCCAGCAGCCCGACTAATGAAAAACTGTTTTTT. Protein translation: CASSPTNEKLFF.